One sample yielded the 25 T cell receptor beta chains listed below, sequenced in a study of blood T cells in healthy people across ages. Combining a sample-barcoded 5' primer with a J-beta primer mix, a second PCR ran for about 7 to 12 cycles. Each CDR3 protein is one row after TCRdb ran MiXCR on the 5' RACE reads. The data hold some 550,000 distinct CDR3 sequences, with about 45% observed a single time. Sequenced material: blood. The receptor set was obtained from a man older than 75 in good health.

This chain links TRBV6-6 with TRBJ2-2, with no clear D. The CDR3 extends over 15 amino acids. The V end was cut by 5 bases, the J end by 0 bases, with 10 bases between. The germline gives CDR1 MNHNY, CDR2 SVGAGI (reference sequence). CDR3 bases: TGTGCCAGCAGTCTCCTAAGCGCGAACACCGGGGAGCTGTTTTTT. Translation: CASSLLSANTGELFF.

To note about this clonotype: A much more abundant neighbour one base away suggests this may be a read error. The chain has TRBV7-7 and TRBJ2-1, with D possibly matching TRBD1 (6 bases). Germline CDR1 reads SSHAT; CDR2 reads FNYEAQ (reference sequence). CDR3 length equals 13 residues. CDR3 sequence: CANSLNRDNEQFF. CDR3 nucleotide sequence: TGTGCTAACAGCTTAAACAGGGACAATGAGCAGTTCTTC.

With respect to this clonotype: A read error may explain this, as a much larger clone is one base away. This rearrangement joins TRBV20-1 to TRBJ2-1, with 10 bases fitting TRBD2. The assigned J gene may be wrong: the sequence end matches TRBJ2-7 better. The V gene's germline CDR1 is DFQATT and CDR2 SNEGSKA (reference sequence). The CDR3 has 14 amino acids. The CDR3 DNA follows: TGCAGTGCTCAAAAGCGGGAGGGCCACAATGAGCAGTACTTC. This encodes CSAQKREGHNEQYF.

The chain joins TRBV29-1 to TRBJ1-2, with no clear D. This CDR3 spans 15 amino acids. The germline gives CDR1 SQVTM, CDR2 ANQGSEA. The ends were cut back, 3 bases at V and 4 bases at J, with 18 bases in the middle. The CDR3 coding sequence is TGCAGCGTTGACGGTCCGGCACCGGACGCCTATGGCTACACCTTC. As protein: CSVDGPAPDAYGYTF.

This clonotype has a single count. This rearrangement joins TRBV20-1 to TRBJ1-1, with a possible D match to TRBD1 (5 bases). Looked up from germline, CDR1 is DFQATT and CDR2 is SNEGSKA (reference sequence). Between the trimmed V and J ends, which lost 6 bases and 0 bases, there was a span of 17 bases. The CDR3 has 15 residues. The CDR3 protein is CSASDRTNMNTEAFF. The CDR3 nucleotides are TGCAGTGCAAGTGACAGAACAAACATGAACACTGAAGCTTTCTTT.

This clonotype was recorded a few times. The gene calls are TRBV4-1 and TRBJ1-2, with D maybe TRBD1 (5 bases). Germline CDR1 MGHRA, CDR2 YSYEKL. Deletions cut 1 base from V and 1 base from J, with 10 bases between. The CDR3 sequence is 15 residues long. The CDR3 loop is CASSQVEGSNYGYTF. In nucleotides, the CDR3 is TGCGCCAGCAGCCAAGTGGAGGGGAGTAACTATGGCTACACCTTC.

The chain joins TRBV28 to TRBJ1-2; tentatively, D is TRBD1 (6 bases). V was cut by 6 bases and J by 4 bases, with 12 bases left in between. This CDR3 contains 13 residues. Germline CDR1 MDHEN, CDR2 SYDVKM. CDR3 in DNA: TGTGCCAGCAGCTACAGGGTTCGCTATGGCTACACCTTC. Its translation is CASSYRVRYGYTF.

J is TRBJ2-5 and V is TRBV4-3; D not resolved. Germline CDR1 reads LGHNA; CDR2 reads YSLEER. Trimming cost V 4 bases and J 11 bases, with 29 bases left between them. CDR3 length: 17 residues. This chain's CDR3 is CASSLRDGTTSSNEQYF. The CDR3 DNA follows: TGCGCCAGCAGCCTCAGAGATGGAACCACCAGTTCAAATGAGCAGTACTTC.

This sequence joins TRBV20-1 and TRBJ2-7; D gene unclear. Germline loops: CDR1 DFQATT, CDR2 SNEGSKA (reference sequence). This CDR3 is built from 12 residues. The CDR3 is CTAGPPSYEQYF. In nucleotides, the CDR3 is TGCACCGCCGGACCCCCCTCCTACGAGCAGTACTTC.

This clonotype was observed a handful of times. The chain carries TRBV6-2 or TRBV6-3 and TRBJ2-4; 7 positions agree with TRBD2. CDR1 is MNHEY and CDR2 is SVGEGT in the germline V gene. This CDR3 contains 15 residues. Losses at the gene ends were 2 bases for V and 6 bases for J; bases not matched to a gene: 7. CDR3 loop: CASSYPSGWANIQYF. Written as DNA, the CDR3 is TGTGCCAGCAGTTACCCTAGCGGTTGGGCAAACATTCAGTACTTC.

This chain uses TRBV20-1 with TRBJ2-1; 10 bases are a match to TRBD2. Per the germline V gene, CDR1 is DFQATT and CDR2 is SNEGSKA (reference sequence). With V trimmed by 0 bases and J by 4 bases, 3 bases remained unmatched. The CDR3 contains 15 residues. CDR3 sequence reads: CSARDLLAGYNEQFF. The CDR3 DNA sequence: TGCAGTGCTAGAGACCTACTAGCGGGGTACAATGAGCAGTTCTTC.

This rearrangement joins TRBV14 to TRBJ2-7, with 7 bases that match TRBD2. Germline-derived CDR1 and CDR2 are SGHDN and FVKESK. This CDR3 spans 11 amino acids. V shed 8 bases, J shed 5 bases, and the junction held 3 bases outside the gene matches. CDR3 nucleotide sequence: TGTGCCAGCGCGGGGGAACACGAGCAGTACTTC. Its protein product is CASAGEHEQYF.

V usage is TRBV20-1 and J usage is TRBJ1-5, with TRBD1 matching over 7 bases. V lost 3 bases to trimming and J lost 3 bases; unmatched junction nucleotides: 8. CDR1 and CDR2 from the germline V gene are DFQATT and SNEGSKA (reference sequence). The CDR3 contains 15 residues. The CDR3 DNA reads TGCAGTGCTAGGAAACTCAGGGGGGACAATCAGCCCCAGCATTTT. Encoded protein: CSARKLRGDNQPQHF.

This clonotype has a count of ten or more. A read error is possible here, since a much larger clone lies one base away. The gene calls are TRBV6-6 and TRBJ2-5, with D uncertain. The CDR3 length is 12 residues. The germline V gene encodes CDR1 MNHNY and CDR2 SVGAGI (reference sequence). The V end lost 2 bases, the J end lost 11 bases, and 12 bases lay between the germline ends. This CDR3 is CASSYPAPQQYF. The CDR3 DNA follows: TGTGCCAGCAGTTACCCCGCTCCCCAGCAGTACTTC.

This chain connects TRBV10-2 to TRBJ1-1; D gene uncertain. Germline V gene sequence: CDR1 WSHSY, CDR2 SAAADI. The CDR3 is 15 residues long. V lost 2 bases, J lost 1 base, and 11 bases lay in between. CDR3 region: CASSERPLKNTEAFF. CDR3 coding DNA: TGCGCCAGCAGTGAGCGGCCATTAAAGAACACTGAAGCTTTCTTT.

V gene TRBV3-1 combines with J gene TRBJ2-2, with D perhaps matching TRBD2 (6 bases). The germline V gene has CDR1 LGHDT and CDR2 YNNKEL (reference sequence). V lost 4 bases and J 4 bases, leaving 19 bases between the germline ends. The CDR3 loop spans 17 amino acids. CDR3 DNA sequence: TGTGCCAGCAGCCCCGAGGGGCGGGGTATGACCACCGGGGAGCTGTTTTTT. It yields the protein CASSPEGRGMTTGELFF.

The CDR3 here is CSWRQGRSAMTQYF. Here the CDR3 DNA reads TGCAGCTGGCGGCAGGGTCGGAGTGCGATGACCCAGTACTTC. The V and J genes are TRBV20-1 and TRBJ2-7; D may be TRBD1 (5 bases). The end of the DNA aligns better with TRBJ2-5, so the J call may be wrong. CDR1 is DFQATT and CDR2 is SNEGSKA in the germline V gene (reference sequence). This CDR3 contains 14 residues.

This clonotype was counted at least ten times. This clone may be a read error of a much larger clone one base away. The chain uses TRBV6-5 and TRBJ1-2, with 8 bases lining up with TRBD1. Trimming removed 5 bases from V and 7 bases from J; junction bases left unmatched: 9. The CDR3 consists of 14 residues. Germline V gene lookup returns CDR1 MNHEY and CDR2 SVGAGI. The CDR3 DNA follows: TGTGCCAGCAGTGCCCCAGGGGGCTCCTCTGGCTACACCTTC. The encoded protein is CASSAPGGSSGYTF.

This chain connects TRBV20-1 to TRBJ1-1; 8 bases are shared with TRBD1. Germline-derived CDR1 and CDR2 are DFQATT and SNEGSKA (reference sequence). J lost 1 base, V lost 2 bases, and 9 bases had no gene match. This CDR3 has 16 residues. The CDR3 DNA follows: TGCAGTGCTAGACCCGGACAGGGACGGCGGAACACTGAAGCTTTCTTT. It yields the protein CSARPGQGRRNTEAFF.

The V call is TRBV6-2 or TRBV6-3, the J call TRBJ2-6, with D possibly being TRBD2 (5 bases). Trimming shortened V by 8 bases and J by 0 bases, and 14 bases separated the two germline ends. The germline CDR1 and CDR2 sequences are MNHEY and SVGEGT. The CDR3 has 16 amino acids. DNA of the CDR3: TGTGCCAGCTATAAATTCGGGGTCTCTGGGGCCAACGTCCTGACTTTC. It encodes CASYKFGVSGANVLTF.

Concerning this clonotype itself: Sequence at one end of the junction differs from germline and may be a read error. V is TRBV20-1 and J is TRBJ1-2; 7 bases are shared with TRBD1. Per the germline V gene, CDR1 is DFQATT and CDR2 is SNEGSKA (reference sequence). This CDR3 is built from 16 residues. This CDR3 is CSARVFQGGFDYAYTF. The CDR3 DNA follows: TGCAGTGCTAGAGTTTTCCAGGGGGGATTTGACTATGCCTACACCTTC.

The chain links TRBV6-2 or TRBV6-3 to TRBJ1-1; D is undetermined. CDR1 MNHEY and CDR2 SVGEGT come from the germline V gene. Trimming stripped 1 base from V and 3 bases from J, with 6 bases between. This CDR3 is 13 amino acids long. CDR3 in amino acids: CASSYFVYTEAFF. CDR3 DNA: TGTGCCAGCAGTTACTTCGTTTACACTGAAGCTTTCTTT.

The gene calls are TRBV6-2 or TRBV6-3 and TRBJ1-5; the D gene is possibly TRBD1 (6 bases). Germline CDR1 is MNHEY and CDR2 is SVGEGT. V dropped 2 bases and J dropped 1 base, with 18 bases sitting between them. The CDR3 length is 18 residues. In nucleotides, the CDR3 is TGTGCCAGCAGTTACCCCGGGCAGGGGCCGCGGAGCAATCAGCCCCAGCATTTT. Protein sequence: CASSYPGQGPRSNQPQHF.

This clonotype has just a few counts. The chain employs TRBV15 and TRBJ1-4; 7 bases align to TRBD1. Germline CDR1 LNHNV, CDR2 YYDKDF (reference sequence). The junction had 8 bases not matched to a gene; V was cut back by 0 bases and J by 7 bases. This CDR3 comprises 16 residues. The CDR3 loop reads CATSRDGQGEGEKLFF. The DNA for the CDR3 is TGTGCCACCAGCAGAGATGGTCAGGGGGAGGGTGAAAAACTGTTTTTT.

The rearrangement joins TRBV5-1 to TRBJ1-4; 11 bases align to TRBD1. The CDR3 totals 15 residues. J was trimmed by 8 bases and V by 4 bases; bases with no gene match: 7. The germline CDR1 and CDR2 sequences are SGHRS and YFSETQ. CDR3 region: CASSPDRGREEKLFF. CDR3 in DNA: TGCGCCAGCAGCCCGGACAGGGGGCGGGAGGAAAAACTGTTTTTT.